This is a list of T cell receptor beta chains from one sample in a study of metastatic and nonmetastatic thyroid tumors. TCRdb reanalyzed the PCR reads with MiXCR. The data contain roughly 61,000 clones, more than 3.5% of them seen just once; the ten biggest clones take up about a fifth. The specimen sequenced was blood. These receptors all stem from a female donor with papillary thyroid cancer or a benign thyroid nodule (not recorded which). Some clones in this sample may be carry-over from other donors' samples. CDR3s include the opening cysteine and the closing phenylalanine or tryptophan. The order of the fields is clone size, D gene, J gene, V gene, CDR3 DNA, CDR3 protein. D genes are given only for firm matches. Where a row states a size, it is once, few, many or the class of an expanded clone; other rows omit it.

clone_size: few
d_call: TRBD1
j_call: TRBJ1-6
v_call: TRBV6-2/TRBV6-3
cdr3_nt: TGTGCCAGCAGTTACCTACACAGGGGTTCACCCCTCCACTTT
cdr3_aa: CASSYLHRGSPLHF

clone_size: many
d_call: -
j_call: TRBJ1-1
v_call: TRBV6-1
cdr3_nt: TGTGCCAGCAGCGGGGGAGGGGGAACGACTGAAGCTTTCTTT
cdr3_aa: CASSGGGGTTEAFF

clone_size: many
d_call: -
j_call: TRBJ2-7
v_call: TRBV18
cdr3_nt: TGTGCCAGCTCCGAGGAGGTAGACGAGCAGTACTTC
cdr3_aa: CASSEEVDEQYF

clone_size: many
d_call: TRBD1
j_call: TRBJ1-5
v_call: TRBV3-1
cdr3_nt: TGTGCCAGCAGCCCTTCGGACAGGGCAAACCAGCCCCAGCATTTT
cdr3_aa: CASSPSDRANQPQHF

clone_size: many
d_call: TRBD2
j_call: TRBJ2-1
v_call: TRBV2
cdr3_nt: TGTGCCAGCAGTGAACGGACTAGCGGGAATAGTGAGCAGTTCTTC
cdr3_aa: CASSERTSGNSEQFF

clone_size: many
d_call: -
j_call: TRBJ2-7
v_call: TRBV19
cdr3_nt: TGTGCCAGTAGGGAAGAAGCGTTGTCCTACGAGCAGTACTTC
cdr3_aa: CASREEALSYEQYF

clone_size: few
d_call: -
j_call: TRBJ2-3
v_call: TRBV6-1
cdr3_nt: TGTGCCAGCACCGAGTTTCCTCCAGGGTGGGGCACAGATACGCAGTATTTT
cdr3_aa: CASTEFPPGWGTDTQYF

clone_size: -
d_call: -
j_call: TRBJ2-7
v_call: TRBV28
cdr3_nt: TGTGCCAGCAGTCCTGCGACCGGCCCTACCTACGAGCAGTACTTC
cdr3_aa: CASSPATGPTYEQYF

clone_size: many
d_call: TRBD2
j_call: TRBJ2-3
v_call: TRBV9
cdr3_nt: TGTGCCAGCAGCGTAGATCTAGCGGGGTGGTTTGCGACAGATACGCAGTATTTT
cdr3_aa: CASSVDLAGWFATDTQYF

clone_size: many
d_call: TRBD1
j_call: TRBJ1-2
v_call: TRBV27
cdr3_nt: TGTGCCAGCAGTTCCCGGACAGGGGGAATTTTTGGCTACACCTTC
cdr3_aa: CASSSRTGGIFGYTF

clone_size: many
d_call: -
j_call: TRBJ1-1
v_call: TRBV28
cdr3_nt: TGTGCCAGCATCGAGGGGGGGGGCACTGAAGCTTTCTTT
cdr3_aa: CASIEGGGTEAFF

clone_size: many
d_call: -
j_call: TRBJ1-1
v_call: TRBV6-1
cdr3_nt: TGTGCCAGCAGTATACCGCAGGGGCACACTGAAGCTTTCTTT
cdr3_aa: CASSIPQGHTEAFF

clone_size: many
d_call: TRBD1
j_call: TRBJ2-1
v_call: TRBV28
cdr3_nt: TGTGCCAGCCGCACACCCGGGACAGGGGTCAATGAGCAGTTCTTC
cdr3_aa: CASRTPGTGVNEQFF

clone_size: many
d_call: -
j_call: TRBJ2-7
v_call: TRBV20-1
cdr3_nt: TGCAGTGCTCGATCAACCCCCCGTCGCGAGCAGTACTTC
cdr3_aa: CSARSTPRREQYF

clone_size: many
d_call: -
j_call: TRBJ1-6
v_call: TRBV28
cdr3_nt: TGTGCCAGCAGCCCCGGGACTCCGGGGGGACCCCTCCACTTT
cdr3_aa: CASSPGTPGGPLHF

clone_size: many
d_call: -
j_call: TRBJ1-1
v_call: TRBV30
cdr3_nt: TGTGCCGGACAGACAGGACTGAACACTGAAGCTTTCTTT
cdr3_aa: CAGQTGLNTEAFF

clone_size: -
d_call: -
j_call: TRBJ1-5
v_call: TRBV18
cdr3_nt: TGTGCCAGCTCACCACCACGGGGGCCCTTGACAGTCCAGCCCCAGCATTTT
cdr3_aa: CASSPPRGPLTVQPQHF

clone_size: many
d_call: -
j_call: TRBJ2-7
v_call: TRBV4-2
cdr3_nt: TGTGCCAGCAGCCAAGGCGCCGGGCGAGCCTCCTACGAGCAGTACTTC
cdr3_aa: CASSQGAGRASYEQYF

clone_size: -
d_call: -
j_call: TRBJ2-7
v_call: TRBV27
cdr3_nt: TGTGCCAGCAGTTCCAGGGGTCCCTACGAGCAGTACTTC
cdr3_aa: CASSSRGPYEQYF

clone_size: -
d_call: -
j_call: TRBJ2-2
v_call: TRBV7-6
cdr3_nt: TGTGCCAGCAGCTCCAGGGGTGACGGGGAGCTGTTTTTT
cdr3_aa: CASSSRGDGELFF

clone_size: -
d_call: -
j_call: TRBJ2-1
v_call: TRBV28
cdr3_nt: TGTGCCAACAGTTCTTTCTCAGGTACGGCCTACAATGAGCAGTTCTTC
cdr3_aa: CANSSFSGTAYNEQFF

clone_size: few
d_call: TRBD1
j_call: TRBJ1-1
v_call: TRBV18
cdr3_nt: TGTGCCAGCTCCCGTGACAGGGGGGTGGGCACTGAAGCTTTCTTT
cdr3_aa: CASSRDRGVGTEAFF

clone_size: many
d_call: -
j_call: TRBJ2-7
v_call: TRBV7-9
cdr3_nt: TGTGCCAGCAGCCCTTGGGGGACAGGGGTCTCTTTAGCGGGAGTTGAGCAGTACTTC
cdr3_aa: CASSPWGTGVSLAGVEQYF

clone_size: many
d_call: -
j_call: TRBJ2-7
v_call: TRBV6-1
cdr3_nt: TGTGCCAGCACCCAGGACAGAACTTCCTACGAGCAGTACTTC
cdr3_aa: CASTQDRTSYEQYF

clone_size: -
d_call: -
j_call: TRBJ1-5
v_call: TRBV2
cdr3_nt: TGTGCCAGTAGTGGCGATGGAGGGAGCAATCAGCCCCAGCATTTT
cdr3_aa: CASSGDGGSNQPQHF

clone_size: many
d_call: -
j_call: TRBJ2-5
v_call: TRBV5-1
cdr3_nt: TGCGCCAGCAGCTTAGGCGGTACATCCGGTGAGACCCAGTACTTC
cdr3_aa: CASSLGGTSGETQYF

clone_size: few
d_call: TRBD2
j_call: TRBJ2-1
v_call: TRBV3-1
cdr3_nt: TGTGCCAGCACCCTAGCGGGAGTCATGAATGAGCAGTTCTTC
cdr3_aa: CASTLAGVMNEQFF

clone_size: -
d_call: -
j_call: TRBJ2-1
v_call: TRBV6-5
cdr3_nt: TGTGCCAGCAGTTACTTGGTCATGGGCAATGAGCAGTTCTTC
cdr3_aa: CASSYLVMGNEQFF

clone_size: -
d_call: TRBD1
j_call: TRBJ2-3
v_call: TRBV18
cdr3_nt: TGTGCCAGCTCACCACCGGTGGGACAGGGGCCCACAGATACGCAGTATTTT
cdr3_aa: CASSPPVGQGPTDTQYF

clone_size: many
d_call: TRBD2
j_call: TRBJ2-3
v_call: TRBV5-1
cdr3_nt: TGCGCCAGCAGCTTTAGCGGGAGCGATACGCAGTATTTT
cdr3_aa: CASSFSGSDTQYF

clone_size: many
d_call: TRBD2
j_call: TRBJ2-7
v_call: TRBV3-1
cdr3_nt: TGTGCCAGCAGCCAAGGTGTGGCTAGCGGGAGCTACGAGCAGTACTTC
cdr3_aa: CASSQGVASGSYEQYF

clone_size: many
d_call: -
j_call: TRBJ2-6
v_call: TRBV15
cdr3_nt: TGTGCCACCATGCAAGGGAGTGGGGCCAACGTCCTGACTTTC
cdr3_aa: CATMQGSGANVLTF

clone_size: many
d_call: TRBD1
j_call: TRBJ2-7
v_call: TRBV6-1
cdr3_nt: TGTGCCAGCAGCCCCTGGGACAGGTCCTACGAGCAGTACTTC
cdr3_aa: CASSPWDRSYEQYF

clone_size: many
d_call: -
j_call: TRBJ1-2
v_call: TRBV5-4
cdr3_nt: TGTGCCAGCAGCTTGGCTGTAGGGCTGGGTGGCTACACCTTC
cdr3_aa: CASSLAVGLGGYTF

clone_size: -
d_call: TRBD2
j_call: TRBJ2-7
v_call: TRBV6-9
cdr3_nt: TGTGCCAGCAGCTATTGGTCGATGACTAGCGCACACGAGCAGTACTTC
cdr3_aa: CASSYWSMTSAHEQYF

clone_size: many
d_call: -
j_call: TRBJ2-7
v_call: TRBV7-8
cdr3_nt: TGTGCCAGCAGCTGGGACGGCTACGAGCAGTACTTC
cdr3_aa: CASSWDGYEQYF

clone_size: few
d_call: TRBD2
j_call: TRBJ2-2
v_call: TRBV20-1
cdr3_nt: TGCAGTGCTAGAGATGGACTAGCGGGAGACACCGGGGAGCTGTTTTTT
cdr3_aa: CSARDGLAGDTGELFF

clone_size: many
d_call: TRBD2
j_call: TRBJ2-1
v_call: TRBV20-1
cdr3_nt: TGCAGTGCGAACAGCGGGAGTTACAATGAGCAGTTCTTC
cdr3_aa: CSANSGSYNEQFF

clone_size: many
d_call: TRBD2
j_call: TRBJ2-1
v_call: TRBV11-3
cdr3_nt: TGTGCCAGCAGCCGTCAAGCGGGAGGGAGTTATGAGCAGTTCTTC
cdr3_aa: CASSRQAGGSYEQFF

clone_size: many
d_call: -
j_call: TRBJ1-1
v_call: TRBV12-3/TRBV12-4
cdr3_nt: TGTGCCAGCAGTTTAGGGGATCCGAACACTGAAGCTTTCTTT
cdr3_aa: CASSLGDPNTEAFF

clone_size: few
d_call: TRBD2
j_call: TRBJ2-1
v_call: TRBV7-9
cdr3_nt: TGTGCCAGCAGCCTCACTAGCGGGACCTACAATGAGCAGTTCTTC
cdr3_aa: CASSLTSGTYNEQFF

clone_size: -
d_call: -
j_call: TRBJ2-7
v_call: TRBV28
cdr3_nt: TGTGCCAGCAGTTTCGGCTCAAGGGGTTACGAGCAGTACTTC
cdr3_aa: CASSFGSRGYEQYF

clone_size: many
d_call: TRBD1
j_call: TRBJ1-4
v_call: TRBV2
cdr3_nt: TGTGCCAGCAAGCCTCTGGGACAGTCTAATGAAAAACTGTTTTTT
cdr3_aa: CASKPLGQSNEKLFF

clone_size: many
d_call: -
j_call: TRBJ1-2
v_call: TRBV20-1
cdr3_nt: TGCAGTGCTAGAGTGGGCAGCGATGCCTATGGCTACACCTTC
cdr3_aa: CSARVGSDAYGYTF

clone_size: many
d_call: TRBD1
j_call: TRBJ2-3
v_call: TRBV2
cdr3_nt: TGTGCCAGCAAGGAGACAGGGGGCACAGATACGCAGTATTTT
cdr3_aa: CASKETGGTDTQYF

clone_size: many
d_call: TRBD1
j_call: TRBJ2-7
v_call: TRBV2
cdr3_nt: TGTGCCAGCAGGGATCTGGACAGGGGAATAACCTACGAGCAGTACTTC
cdr3_aa: CASRDLDRGITYEQYF

clone_size: many
d_call: TRBD2
j_call: TRBJ2-1
v_call: TRBV7-6
cdr3_nt: TGTGCCAGCAGCTTCGGCGGGAGAGGGAATGAGCAGTTCTTC
cdr3_aa: CASSFGGRGNEQFF

clone_size: many
d_call: -
j_call: TRBJ2-7
v_call: TRBV6-2/TRBV6-3
cdr3_nt: TGTGCCAGCAGTTACCCAGGCTCCTACGAGCAGTACTTC
cdr3_aa: CASSYPGSYEQYF

clone_size: many
d_call: TRBD1
j_call: TRBJ2-1
v_call: TRBV4-1
cdr3_nt: TGCGCCAGCAGCCAATCGCCCCGGGACAGGTACAATGAGCAGTTCTTC
cdr3_aa: CASSQSPRDRYNEQFF

clone_size: many
d_call: -
j_call: TRBJ2-2
v_call: TRBV9
cdr3_nt: TGTGCCAGCAGCGTCTCCGGGGAGCTGTTTTTT
cdr3_aa: CASSVSGELFF

clone_size: -
d_call: TRBD1
j_call: TRBJ2-5
v_call: TRBV5-4
cdr3_nt: TGTGCCAGCAGCGCCGGACAGGGGATACGGGAGACCCAGTACTTC
cdr3_aa: CASSAGQGIRETQYF